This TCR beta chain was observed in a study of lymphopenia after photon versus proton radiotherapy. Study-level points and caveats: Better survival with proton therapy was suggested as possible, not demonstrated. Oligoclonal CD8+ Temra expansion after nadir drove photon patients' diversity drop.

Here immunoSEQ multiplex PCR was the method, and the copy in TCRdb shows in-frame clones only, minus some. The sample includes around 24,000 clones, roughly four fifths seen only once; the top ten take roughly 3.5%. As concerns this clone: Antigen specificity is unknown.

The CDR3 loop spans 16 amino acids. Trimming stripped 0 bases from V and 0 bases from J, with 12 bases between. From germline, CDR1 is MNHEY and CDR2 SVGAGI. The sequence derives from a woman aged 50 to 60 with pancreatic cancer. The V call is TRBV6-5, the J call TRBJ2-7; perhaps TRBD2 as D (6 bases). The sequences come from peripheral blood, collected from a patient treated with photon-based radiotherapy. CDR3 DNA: TGTGCCAGCAGTTACTCGCGGGAAAGAAGCTCCTACGAGCAGTACTTC. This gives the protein CASSYSRERSSYEQYF.